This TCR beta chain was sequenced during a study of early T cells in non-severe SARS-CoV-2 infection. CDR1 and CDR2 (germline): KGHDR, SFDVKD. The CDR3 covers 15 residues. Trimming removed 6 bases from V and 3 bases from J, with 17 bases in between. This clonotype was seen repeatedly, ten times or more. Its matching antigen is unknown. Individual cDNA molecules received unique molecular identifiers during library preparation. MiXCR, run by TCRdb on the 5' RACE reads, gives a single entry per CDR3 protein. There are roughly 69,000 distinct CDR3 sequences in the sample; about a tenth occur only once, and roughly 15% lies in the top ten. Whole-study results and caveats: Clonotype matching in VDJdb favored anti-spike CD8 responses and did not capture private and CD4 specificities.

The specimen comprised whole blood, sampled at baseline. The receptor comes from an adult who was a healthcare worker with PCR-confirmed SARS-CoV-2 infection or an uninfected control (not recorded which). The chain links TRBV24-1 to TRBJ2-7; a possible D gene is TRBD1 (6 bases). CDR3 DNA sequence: TGTGCCACCAGTCCCGGTCGACAGGCGAACTACGAGCAGTACTTC. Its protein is CATSPGRQANYEQYF.